The clone carrying this T cell receptor beta chain was counted ten times or more. The unsorted libraries were generated from a total of 2 million PBMCs, which had been stored in RNAlater at -80 C. This sample is part of a study of neurological immune-mediated disorders. A single record per CDR3 protein comes from TCRdb applying MiXCR to the 5' RACE reads. Counted here are about 95,000 distinct CDR3 sequences, roughly 3.5% occurring once; the ten biggest clones make up roughly 6.4%. CDR3 length equals 13 residues. Trimming left V 3 bases short and J 3 bases short, with 8 bases between. The germline gives CDR1 SGHTA, CDR2 FQGNSA.

The rearrangement joins TRBV7-2 to TRBJ2-5; D unresolved. This TCR came from a woman aged 18-35 years with multiple sclerosis. Source material: PBMCs. This CDR3 is CASSFVLKETQYF. CDR3 DNA sequence: TGTGCCAGCAGCTTCGTACTGAAAGAGACCCAGTACTTC.